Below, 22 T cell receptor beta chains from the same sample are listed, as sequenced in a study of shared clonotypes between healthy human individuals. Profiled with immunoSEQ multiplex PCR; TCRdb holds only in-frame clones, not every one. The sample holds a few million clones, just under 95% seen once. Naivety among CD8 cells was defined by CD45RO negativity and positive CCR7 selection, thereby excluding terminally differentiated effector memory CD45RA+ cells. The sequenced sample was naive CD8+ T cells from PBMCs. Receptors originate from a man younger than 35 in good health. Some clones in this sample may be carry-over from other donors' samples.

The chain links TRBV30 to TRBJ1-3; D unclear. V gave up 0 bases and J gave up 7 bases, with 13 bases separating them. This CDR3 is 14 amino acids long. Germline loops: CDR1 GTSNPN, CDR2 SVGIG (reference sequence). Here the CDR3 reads CAWSVRPSGNTIYF. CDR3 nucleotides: TGTGCCTGGAGTGTACGGCCGTCGGGGAACACCATATATTTT.

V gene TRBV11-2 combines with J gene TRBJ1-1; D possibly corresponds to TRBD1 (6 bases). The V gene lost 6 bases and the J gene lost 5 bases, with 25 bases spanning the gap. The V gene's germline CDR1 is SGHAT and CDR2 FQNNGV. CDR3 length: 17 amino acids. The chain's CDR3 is CASRQPGAPIPRTEAFF. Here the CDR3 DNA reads TGTGCCAGCAGACAACCAGGGGCCCCTATCCCCAGAACTGAAGCTTTCTTT.

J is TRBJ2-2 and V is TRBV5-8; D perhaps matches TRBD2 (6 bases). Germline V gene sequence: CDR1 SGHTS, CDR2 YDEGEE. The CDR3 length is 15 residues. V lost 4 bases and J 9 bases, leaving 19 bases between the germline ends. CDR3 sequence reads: CASSPSGLLSWELFF. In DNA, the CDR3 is TGTGCCAGCAGCCCCTCGGGACTGTTAAGCTGGGAGCTGTTTTTT.

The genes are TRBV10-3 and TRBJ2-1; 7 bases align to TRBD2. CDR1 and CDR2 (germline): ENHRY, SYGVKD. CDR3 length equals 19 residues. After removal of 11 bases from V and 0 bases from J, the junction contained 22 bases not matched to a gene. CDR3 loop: CAVEPTSLGSRSSYNEQFF. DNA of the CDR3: TGTGCCGTGGAACCGACTAGCTTGGGTTCGCGTAGCTCCTACAATGAGCAGTTCTTC.

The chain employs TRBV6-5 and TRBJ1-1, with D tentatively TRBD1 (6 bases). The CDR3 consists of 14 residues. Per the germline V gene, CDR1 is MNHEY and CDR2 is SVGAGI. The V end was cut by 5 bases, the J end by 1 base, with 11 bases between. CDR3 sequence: CASSGRGRNTEAFF. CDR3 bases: TGTGCCAGCAGTGGTAGGGGGAGGAACACTGAAGCTTTCTTT.

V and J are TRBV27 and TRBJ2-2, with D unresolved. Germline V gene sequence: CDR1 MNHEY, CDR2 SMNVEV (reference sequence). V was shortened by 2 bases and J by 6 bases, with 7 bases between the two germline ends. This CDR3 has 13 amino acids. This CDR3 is CASSLRSAGELFF. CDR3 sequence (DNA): TGTGCCAGCAGTTTACGGTCGGCCGGGGAGCTGTTTTTT.

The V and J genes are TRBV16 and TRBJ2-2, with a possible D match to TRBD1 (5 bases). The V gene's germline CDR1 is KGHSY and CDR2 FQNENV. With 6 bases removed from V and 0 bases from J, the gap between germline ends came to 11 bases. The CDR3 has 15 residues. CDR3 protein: CASSPSTANTGELFF. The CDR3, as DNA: TGTGCCAGCAGTCCCTCGACAGCGAACACCGGGGAGCTGTTTTTT.

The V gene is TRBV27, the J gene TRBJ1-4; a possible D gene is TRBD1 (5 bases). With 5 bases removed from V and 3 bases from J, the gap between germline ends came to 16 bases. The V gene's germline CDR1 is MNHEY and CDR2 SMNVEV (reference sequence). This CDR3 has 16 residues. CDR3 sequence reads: CASSRGAAGPNEKLFF. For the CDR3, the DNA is TGTGCCAGCAGTCGAGGGGCGGCAGGGCCTAATGAAAAACTGTTTTTT.

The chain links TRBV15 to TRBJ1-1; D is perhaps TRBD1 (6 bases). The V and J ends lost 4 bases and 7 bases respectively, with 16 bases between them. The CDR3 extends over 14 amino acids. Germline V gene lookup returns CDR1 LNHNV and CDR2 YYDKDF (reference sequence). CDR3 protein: CATSIFTGLGEAFF. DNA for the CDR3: TGTGCCACCAGCATTTTTACAGGGCTGGGTGAAGCTTTCTTT.

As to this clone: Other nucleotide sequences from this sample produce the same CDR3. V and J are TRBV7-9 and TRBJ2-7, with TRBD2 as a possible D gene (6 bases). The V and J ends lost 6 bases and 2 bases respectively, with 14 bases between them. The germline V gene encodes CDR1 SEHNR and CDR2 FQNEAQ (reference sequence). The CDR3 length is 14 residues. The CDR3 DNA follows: TGTGCCAGCAGTGGTGGAGGGGCCCCCTACGAGCAGTACTTC. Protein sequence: CASSGGGAPYEQYF.

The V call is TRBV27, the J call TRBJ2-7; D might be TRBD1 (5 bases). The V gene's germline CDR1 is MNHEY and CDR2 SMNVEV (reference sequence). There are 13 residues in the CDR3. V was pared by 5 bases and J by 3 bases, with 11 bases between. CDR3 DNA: TGTGCCAGCAGTCCAATTCAGGGCTACGAGCAGTACTTC. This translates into CASSPIQGYEQYF.

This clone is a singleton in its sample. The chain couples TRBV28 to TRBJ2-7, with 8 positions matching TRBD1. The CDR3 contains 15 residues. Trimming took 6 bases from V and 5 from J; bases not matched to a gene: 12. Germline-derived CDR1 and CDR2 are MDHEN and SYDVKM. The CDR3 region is CASRPLLRGRDEQYF. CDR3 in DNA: TGTGCCAGCAGGCCATTACTCAGGGGGCGGGACGAGCAGTACTTC.

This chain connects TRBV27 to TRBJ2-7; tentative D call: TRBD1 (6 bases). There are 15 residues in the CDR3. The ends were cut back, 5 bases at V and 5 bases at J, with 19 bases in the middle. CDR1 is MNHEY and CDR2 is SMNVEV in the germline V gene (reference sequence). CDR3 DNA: TGTGCCAGCAGTCCCCGTCGGGACAAGGGTGACGAGCAGTACTTC. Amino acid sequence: CASSPRRDKGDEQYF.

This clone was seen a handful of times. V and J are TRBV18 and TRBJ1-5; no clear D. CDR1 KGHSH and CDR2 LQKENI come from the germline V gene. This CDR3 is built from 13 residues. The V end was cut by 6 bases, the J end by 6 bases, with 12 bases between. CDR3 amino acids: CASSTGRGQPQHF. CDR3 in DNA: TGTGCCAGCTCCACCGGGCGGGGTCAGCCCCAGCATTTT.

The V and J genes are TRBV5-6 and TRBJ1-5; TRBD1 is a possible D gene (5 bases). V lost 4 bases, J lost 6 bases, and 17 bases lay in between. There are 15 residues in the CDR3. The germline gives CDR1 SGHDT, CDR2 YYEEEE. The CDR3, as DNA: TGTGCCAGCAGCATCGGGACGGGCAGTGCTCAGCCCCAGCATTTT. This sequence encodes CASSIGTGSAQPQHF.

In DNA form, the CDR3 reads TGTGCCAGCTCACTCATCCCGGAGGGGGATGGGGACACTGAAGCTTTCTTT. Residues: CASSLIPEGDGDTEAFF. The chain couples TRBV18 to TRBJ1-1; TRBD1 might be the D (6 bases). The CDR3 extends over 17 amino acids. Germline-derived CDR1 and CDR2 are KGHSH and LQKENI. V lost 4 bases and J 3 bases, leaving 21 bases between the germline ends.

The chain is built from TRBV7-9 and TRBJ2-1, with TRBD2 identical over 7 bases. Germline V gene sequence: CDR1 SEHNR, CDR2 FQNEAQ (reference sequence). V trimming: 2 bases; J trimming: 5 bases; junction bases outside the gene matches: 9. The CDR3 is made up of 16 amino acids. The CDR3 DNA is TGTGCCAGCAGCTTATACTACCCCGGGGGGAACAATGAGCAGTTCTTC. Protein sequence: CASSLYYPGGNNEQFF.

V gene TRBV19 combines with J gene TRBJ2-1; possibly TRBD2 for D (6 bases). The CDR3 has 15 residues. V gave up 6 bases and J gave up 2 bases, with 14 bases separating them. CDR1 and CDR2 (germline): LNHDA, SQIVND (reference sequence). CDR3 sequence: CASSLVGGAYNEQFF. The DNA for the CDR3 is TGTGCCAGTAGCCTGGTGGGAGGCGCCTACAATGAGCAGTTCTTC. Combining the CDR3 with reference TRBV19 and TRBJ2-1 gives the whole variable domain DGGITQSPKYLFRKEGQNVTLSCEQNLNHDAMYWYRQDPGQGLRLIYYSQIVNDFQKGDIAEGYSVSREKKESFPLTVTSAQKNPTAFYLCASSLVGGAYNEQFFGPGTRLTVL.

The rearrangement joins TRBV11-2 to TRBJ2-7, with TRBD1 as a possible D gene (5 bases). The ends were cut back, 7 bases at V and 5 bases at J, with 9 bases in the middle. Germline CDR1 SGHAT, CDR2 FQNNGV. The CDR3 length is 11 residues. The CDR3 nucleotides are TGTGCCAGCAAATGGGGCCACGAGCAGTACTTC. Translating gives CASKWGHEQYF. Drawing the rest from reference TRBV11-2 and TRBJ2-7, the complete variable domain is EAGVAQSPRYKIIEKRQSVAFWCNPISGHATLYWYQQILGQGPKLLIQFQNNGVVDDSQLPKDRFSAERLKGVDSTLKIQPAKLEDSAVYLCASKWGHEQYFGPGTRLTVT.

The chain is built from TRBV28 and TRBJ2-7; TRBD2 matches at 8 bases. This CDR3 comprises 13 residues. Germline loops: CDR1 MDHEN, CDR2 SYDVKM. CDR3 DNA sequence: TGTGGAAGCAAGAGGCTAGCGGGCGGAGAGCAGTACTTC. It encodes CGSKRLAGGEQYF. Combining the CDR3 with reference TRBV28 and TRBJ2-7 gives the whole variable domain DVKVTQSSRYLVKRTGEKVFLECVQDMDHENMFWYRQDPGLGLRLIYFSYDVKMKEKGDIPEGYSVSREKKERFSLILESASTNQTSMYLCGSKRLAGGEQYFGPGTRLTVT.

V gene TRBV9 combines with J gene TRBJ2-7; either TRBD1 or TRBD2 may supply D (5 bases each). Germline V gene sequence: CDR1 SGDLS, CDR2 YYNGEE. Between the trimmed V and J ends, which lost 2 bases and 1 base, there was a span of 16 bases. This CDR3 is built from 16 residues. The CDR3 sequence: CASSVNAGTGSYEQYF. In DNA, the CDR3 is TGTGCCAGCAGCGTGAATGCCGGGACGGGGTCCTACGAGCAGTACTTC. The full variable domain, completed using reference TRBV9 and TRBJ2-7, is DSGVTQTPKHLITATGQRVTLRCSPRSGDLSVYWYQQSLDQGLQFLIQYYNGEERAKGNILERFSAQQFPDLHSELNLSSLELGDSALYFCASSVNAGTGSYEQYFGPGTRLTVT.

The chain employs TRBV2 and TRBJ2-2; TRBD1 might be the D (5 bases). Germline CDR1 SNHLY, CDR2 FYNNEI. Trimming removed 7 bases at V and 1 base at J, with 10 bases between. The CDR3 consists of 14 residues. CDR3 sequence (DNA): TGTGCCAGCACCCTGACAGAGAACACCGGGGAGCTGTTTTTT. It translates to CASTLTENTGELFF. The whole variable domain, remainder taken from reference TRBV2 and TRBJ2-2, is EPEVTQTPSHQVTQMGQEVILRCVPISNHLYFYWYRQILGQKVEFLVSFYNNEISEKSEIFDDQFSVERPDGSNFTLKIRSTKLEDSAMYFCASTLTENTGELFFGEGSRLTVL.